These T cell receptor beta chains were read from a single sample in a study of cytomegalovirus exposure and HLA in healthy donors. Method: immunoSEQ multiplex PCR; TCRdb's copy keeps in-frame clones and lacks some. The table has around 140,000 clones, approximately 60% seen once; the top ten hold about 2.6%. Sequenced sample: PBMCs. The receptor source for this set is a woman in her forties in good health and CMV-seronegative. Both conserved end residues are part of each CDR3. A D gene is named only where the DNA matches it firmly. For some rows the clone size is stated as once, few or many, or as a class when expanded; others skip it.

V gene,clone size,J gene,D gene,CDR3 length,CDR3 protein,CDR3 DNA
TRBV9,NA,TRBJ1-1,NA,14,CASSDGQRYTEAFF,TGTGCCAGCAGCGATGGACAGCGATATACTGAAGCTTTCTTT
TRBV29-1,NA,TRBJ2-5,NA,12,CSVEDSQETQYF,TGCAGCGTTGAGGACAGTCAAGAGACCCAGTACTTC
TRBV19,few,TRBJ2-2,NA,15,CASTPEGGYTGELFF,TGTGCCAGTACCCCTGAGGGGGGGTACACCGGGGAGCTGTTTTTT
TRBV5-6,few,TRBJ1-4,TRBD1,16,CASNSLRTGGAEKLFF,TGTGCCAGCAACTCCCTTAGAACAGGGGGAGCTGAAAAACTGTTTTTT
TRBV15,once,TRBJ1-2,NA,15,CATSRDRAANYGYTF,TGTGCCACCAGCAGAGATCGCGCCGCTAACTATGGCTACACCTTC
TRBV6-1,few,TRBJ1-1,NA,13,CASRTETNTEAFF,TGTGCCAGCAGGACAGAAACGAACACTGAAGCTTTCTTT
TRBV5-1,NA,TRBJ2-3,TRBD2,15,CASSTSGGAGDTQYF,TGCGCCAGCAGCACTAGCGGGGGGGCCGGGGATACGCAGTATTTT
TRBV5-4,NA,TRBJ1-1,NA,12,CASSLAHTEAFF,TGTGCCAGCAGCTTGGCTCACACTGAAGCTTTCTTT
TRBV19,NA,TRBJ2-4,NA,14,CASSIAVRGNIQYF,TGTGCCAGTAGTATCGCAGTGAGGGGGAACATTCAGTACTTC
TRBV2,once,TRBJ2-2,NA,14,CASSLAGNTGELFF,TGTGCCAGCAGTCTAGCAGGGAACACCGGGGAGCTGTTTTTT
TRBV30,NA,TRBJ1-2,NA,15,CAWTVTVIPNYGYTF,TGTGCCTGGACGGTGACAGTCATCCCTAACTATGGCTACACCTTC
TRBV12-5,few,TRBJ2-2,TRBD1,16,CASGPPTGSVTGELFF,TGTGCTAGTGGCCCTCCGACAGGGTCGGTCACCGGGGAGCTGTTTTTT
TRBV5-4,NA,TRBJ2-7,TRBD2,15,CASSYSGGRTYEQYF,TGTGCCAGCAGCTACAGCGGGGGGAGGACCTACGAGCAGTACTTC
TRBV6-6,NA,TRBJ1-1,NA,14,CASSYPGLNTEAFF,TGTGCCAGCAGTTACCCGGGGTTGAACACTGAAGCTTTCTTT
TRBV29-1,NA,TRBJ1-5,NA,13,CSVEAEAGQPQHF,TGCAGCGTTGAAGCTGAGGCGGGGCAGCCCCAGCATTTT
TRBV18,NA,TRBJ1-1,NA,15,CASSPRGHSNTEAFF,TGTGCCAGCTCACCCCGGGGACACTCGAACACTGAAGCTTTCTTT
TRBV11-2,NA,TRBJ2-1,TRBD2,15,CASSRLGGAYNEQFF,TGTGCCAGCAGCCGCCTCGGGGGGGCCTACAATGAGCAGTTCTTC
TRBV5-1,NA,TRBJ2-3,TRBD2,12,CASSWDYGTQYF,TGCGCCAGCAGCTGGGACTACGGCACGCAGTATTTT
TRBV5-1,NA,TRBJ2-1,TRBD1,15,CASSLGGTGYNEQFF,TGCGCCAGCAGCTTGGGGGGGACAGGATACAATGAGCAGTTCTTC
TRBV19,NA,TRBJ1-5,NA,13,CASNRQGNQPQHF,TGTGCCAGTAATCGACAGGGCAATCAGCCCCAGCATTTT
TRBV30,NA,TRBJ2-1,NA,15,CAWAARGSIVRKQFF,TGTGCCTGGGCCGCTCGGGGGTCCATAGTTAGGAAGCAGTTCTTC
TRBV5-6,few,TRBJ1-1,TRBD1,15,CASSADRGLNTEAFF,TGTGCCAGCAGCGCGGACAGGGGATTGAACACTGAAGCTTTCTTT
TRBV30,NA,TRBJ1-3,TRBD1,18,CAWSPQGATFSFGNTIYF,TGTGCCTGGAGTCCACAGGGGGCTACCTTTTCTTTTGGAAACACCATATATTTT
TRBV9,NA,TRBJ2-2,NA,16,CASSMTPAPNTGELFF,TGTGCCAGCAGTATGACCCCAGCGCCCAACACCGGGGAGCTGTTTTTT
TRBV27,NA,TRBJ2-7,TRBD1,14,CASSLVRGPFEQYF,TGTGCCAGCAGTTTAGTCAGGGGGCCTTTTGAGCAGTACTTC
TRBV6-1,NA,TRBJ2-2,TRBD2,17,CASSEVVLAGNTGELFF,TGTGCCAGCAGTGAAGTAGTTCTAGCGGGGAACACCGGGGAGCTGTTTTTT
TRBV5-1,NA,TRBJ2-2,TRBD1,15,CASSSDRVYTGELFF,TGCGCCAGCAGTTCCGACAGGGTATACACCGGGGAGCTGTTTTTT
TRBV5-1,NA,TRBJ1-2,TRBD1,15,CASSGRDRPPYGYTF,TGCGCCAGCAGCGGCCGGGACAGGCCTCCCTATGGCTACACCTTC
TRBV5-1,NA,TRBJ2-3,TRBD2,16,CASSLGGGGGTDTQYF,TGCGCCAGCAGCTTGGGCGGGGGAGGCGGCACAGATACGCAGTATTTT
TRBV10-3,NA,TRBJ1-2,NA,13,CAAEPGMGYGYTF,TGTGCCGCCGAACCAGGGATGGGATATGGCTACACCTTC
TRBV7-2,NA,TRBJ1-5,NA,15,CASSFNSRVGQPQHF,TGTGCCAGCAGCTTTAATTCCAGGGTTGGTCAGCCCCAGCATTTT
TRBV5-1,once,TRBJ2-5,NA,13,CASKVGRQETQYF,TGCGCCAGCAAGGTTGGCAGGCAAGAGACCCAGTACTTC
TRBV6-1,NA,TRBJ1-5,TRBD1,15,CASSERDRAFQPQHF,TGTGCCAGCAGTGAACGGGACAGGGCCTTTCAGCCCCAGCATTTT
TRBV29-1,NA,TRBJ1-1,NA,11,CSVVSQGKAFF,TGCAGCGTTGTTAGTCAGGGAAAAGCTTTCTTT
TRBV12-5,NA,TRBJ1-2,TRBD1,16,CASGSPKDRALYGYTF,TGTGCTAGTGGTTCGCCGAAGGACAGGGCCCTCTATGGCTACACCTTC
TRBV12-5,NA,TRBJ2-1,NA,12,CASGSPAGHGLF,TGTGCTAGTGGTTCCCCAGCGGGACACGGTCTCTTC
TRBV5-4,NA,TRBJ2-7,TRBD1,14,CASSPGQTPHEQYF,TGTGCCAGCAGTCCGGGACAGACCCCTCACGAGCAGTACTTT
TRBV6-5,few,TRBJ2-5,NA,11,CASSYGETQYF,TGTGCCAGCAGTTACGGCGAGACCCAGTACTTC
TRBV7-7,NA,TRBJ2-2,NA,17,CASSPGLARSNTGELFF,TGTGCCAGCAGCCCTGGTTTGGCTCGATCGAACACCGGGGAGCTGTTTTTT
TRBV5-5,NA,TRBJ1-1,NA,13,CASSWGGNTEAFF,TGTGCCAGCAGCTGGGGGGGGAACACTGAAGCTTTCTTT
TRBV7-6,NA,TRBJ2-5,NA,14,CASTTLRGLRTQYF,TGTGCCAGCACCACCTTAAGGGGTTTGCGGACCCAGTACTTC
TRBV7-6,NA,TRBJ1-1,NA,15,CASSTHRDMNTEAFF,TGTGCCAGCAGCACCCACAGAGACATGAACACTGAAGCTTTCTTT
TRBV4-3,NA,TRBJ1-4,TRBD1,15,CASSQELWTGAKLFF,TGCGCCAGCAGCCAAGAACTTTGGACAGGGGCAAAACTGTTTTTT
TRBV9,few,TRBJ2-3,TRBD1,15,CASSGGQGSTDTQYF,TGTGCCAGCAGTGGAGGACAGGGGAGCACAGATACGCAGTATTTT
TRBV4-1,NA,TRBJ2-7,TRBD1,15,CASSRAGQAVYEQYF,TGCGCCAGCAGCCGCGCGGGACAGGCTGTCTACGAGCAGTACTTC
TRBV5-1,few,TRBJ1-4,NA,17,CASSLGAGLPVDEKLFF,TGCGCCAGCAGCTTGGGAGCAGGGTTGCCTGTAGATGAAAAACTGTTTTTT
TRBV11-2,NA,TRBJ1-2,NA,17,CASSSISRSPDPYGYTF,TGTGCCAGCAGCTCTATTTCTAGAAGCCCAGATCCTTATGGCTACACCTTC
TRBV9,NA,TRBJ1-6,TRBD1,16,CASSVGTGVHNSPLHF,TGTGCCAGCAGCGTAGGGACAGGGGTCCACAATTCACCCCTCCACTTT
TRBV28,NA,TRBJ2-1,TRBD1,14,CASSFDRGYNEQFF,TGTGCCAGCAGTTTTGACAGGGGATACAATGAGCAGTTCTTC
TRBV2,NA,TRBJ1-5,TRBD1,14,CASSVDRGGQPQHF,TGTGCCAGCAGTGTTGACAGGGGCGGTCAGCCCCAGCATTTT
TRBV19,NA,TRBJ1-3,TRBD1,16,CASSSAGTGSWNTIYF,TGTGCCAGTAGTTCCGCCGGGACAGGGAGCTGGAACACCATATATTTT
TRBV28,NA,TRBJ2-7,NA,11,CASSFNYEQYF,TGTGCCAGCAGTTTCAACTACGAGCAGTACTTC
TRBV27,NA,TRBJ2-1,NA,15,CASSPLGGRHNEQFF,TGTGCCAGCAGTCCTCTCGGAGGGAGGCACAATGAGCAGTTCTTC
TRBV5-1,NA,TRBJ2-3,NA,15,CASSVTVTSTDTQYF,TGCGCCAGCAGCGTGACAGTCACTAGCACAGATACGCAGTATTTT
TRBV4-1,NA,TRBJ1-2,TRBD1,15,CASSQPRTGHYGYTF,TGCGCCAGCAGCCAACCTAGGACAGGGCACTATGGCTACACCTTC